These T cell receptor beta chains were read from a single sample in a study of cytomegalovirus exposure and HLA in healthy donors. Sequencing used immunoSEQ multiplex PCR; TCRdb keeps in-frame clones, though not all of them. Among approximately 82,000 clones listed, roughly 93% were seen once. Material: PBMCs. These TCRs come from a man between 18 and 29 years old in good health and CMV-seronegative. Both conserved end residues are part of each CDR3. Each record gives: D gene, J gene, V gene, CDR3 DNA, CDR3 protein. The D gene is left open where the match is weak.

>TRBD1|TRBJ1-5|TRBV5-1
TGCGCCAGCAGCTCCGGGACAGGGAGTCAGCCCCAGCATTTT
CASSSGTGSQPQHF
>TRBD1|TRBJ1-4|TRBV7-9
TGTGCCAGCAGCCCGGGGAGCACAGGGGAGGTGTTTTTGGAAAAACTGTTTTTT
CASSPGSTGEVFLEKLFF
>-|TRBJ1-1|TRBV5-1
TGCGCCAGCAGCCCGGGAGGGGACACTGAAGCTTTCTTT
CASSPGGDTEAFF
>-|TRBJ1-2|TRBV20-1
TGCAGGGCAGCAGGGGAGTATGGCTACACCTTC
CRAAGEYGYTF
>TRBD1|TRBJ1-6|TRBV12-5
TGTGCTAGTGGTTTCGGGCAGGGGGCAACACCCCTCCACTTT
CASGFGQGATPLHF
>-|TRBJ1-4|TRBV12-5
TGTGCTAGTGGTTTGGTACATCACCCAACTAATGAAAAACTGTTTTTT
CASGLVHHPTNEKLFF
>-|TRBJ1-2|TRBV11-2
TGTGCCAGCAGCTTAGATGGGGCCCTTGGCTACACCTTC
CASSLDGALGYTF
>TRBD1|TRBJ1-2|TRBV18
TGTGCCAGCTCACCACCGGACAGGACAGACTATGGCTACACCTTC
CASSPPDRTDYGYTF
>-|TRBJ2-7|TRBV19
TGTGCCAGTAGTATGGCCTTGCATTACGAGCAGTACTTC
CASSMALHYEQYF
>TRBD1|TRBJ2-5|TRBV5-1
TGCGCCAGCAGCTTCGGACAGGGGGCACAAGAGACCCAGTACTTC
CASSFGQGAQETQYF
>-|TRBJ2-5|TRBV14
TGTGCCAGCAGCAAAAACACTGGGACACAAGAGACCCAGTACTTC
CASSKNTGTQETQYF
>-|TRBJ1-2|TRBV6-1
TGTGCCAGCAGGGGGGGGGTTAACTATGGCTACACCTTC
CASRGGVNYGYTF
>TRBD1|TRBJ1-3|TRBV6-1
TGTGCCAGCACCGAAGGGGGCAGCTCTGGAAACACCATATATTTT
CASTEGGSSGNTIYF
>-|TRBJ1-4|TRBV10-1
TGCGCCAGCCCGGGGAGGGAAGGTGAAAAACTGTTTTTT
CASPGREGEKLFF